Listed below are T cell receptor beta chains from one sample, sequenced in a study of type 1 regulatory T cells. Each CDR3 protein gets one entry after TCRdb re-called the reads with MiXCR. The sample lists some 21,000 distinct CDR3 sequences; more than 45% were seen once. Their cognate antigens are unknown. Sequenced input: cultured T cells, either the whole culture or a sorted T cell fraction (not recorded which). Source of these receptors: a human donor in good health. Each CDR3 is given with its conserved first and last residue. The order of the fields is J gene, clone size, D gene, V gene, CDR3 DNA, CDR3 protein. A D gene is named only where the DNA matches it firmly. The size entry is marked missing in some rows and otherwise reads once, few, many or a size class.

TRBJ1-2	-	-	TRBV19	TGTGCCAGTGGTCGACAGCTATCTGAAGCTGGCTACACCTTC	CASGRQLSEAGYTF
TRBJ1-6	-	-	TRBV30	TGTGCCTGGAGTACCGGGAAGACCTATAATTCACCCCTCCACTTT	CAWSTGKTYNSPLHF
TRBJ2-3	-	-	TRBV20-1	TGCAGTGCTAGTTGGTTCAGGGAGCTCGCAGATACGCAGTATTTT	CSASWFRELADTQYF
TRBJ2-7	medium-sized	-	TRBV11-2	TGTGCCAGCAGCTCGCCCTCCTACGAGCAGTACTTC	CASSSPSYEQYF
TRBJ2-1	few	TRBD2	TRBV4-2	TGTGCCAGCAGCCAGGCGGGACTAGCGAGCTACAATGAGCAGTTCTTC	CASSQAGLASYNEQFF
TRBJ1-1	few	-	TRBV5-1	TGCGCCAGCAGCTTGGCCGATATAGGATCTCTCTATTTT	CASSLADIGSLYF
TRBJ2-3	-	-	TRBV30	TGTGCCTGGAGTGTGTCCCTCCGGGGCACAGATACGCAGTATTTT	CAWSVSLRGTDTQYF
TRBJ2-7	few	TRBD1	TRBV18	TGTGCCAGCTCCCTAACAGGGGTAAGCTACGAGCAGTACTTC	CASSLTGVSYEQYF
TRBJ1-1	once	TRBD1	TRBV19	TGTGCCAGCCTAGAGACAGGGTGGAACACTGAAGCTTTCTTT	CASLETGWNTEAFF
TRBJ1-2	-	TRBD1	TRBV9	TGTGCCAGCAGTATAACAACAGGGGGCTTTTATGGCTACACCTTC	CASSITTGGFYGYTF
TRBJ1-5	-	-	TRBV6-2/TRBV6-3	TGTGCCAGCACCGACCCCACCAGGGACAATCAGCCCCAGCATTTT	CASTDPTRDNQPQHF
TRBJ1-2	-	-	TRBV28	TGTGCCAGCAGTCGCGAATTGGGGGCCTATGGCTACACCTTC	CASSRELGAYGYTF
TRBJ1-2	many	-	TRBV11-3	TGTGCCAGCAGCTTATACCCAAACTATGGCTACACCTTC	CASSLYPNYGYTF
TRBJ2-5	-	-	TRBV27	TGTGCCAGCAGTTTGGCCCCGGACCCGTACCAAGAGACCCAGTACTTC	CASSLAPDPYQETQYF
TRBJ2-5	-	-	TRBV7-9	TGTGCCAGCGAACGGGGGGAGACCCAGTACTTC	CASERGETQYF
TRBJ1-1	-	TRBD1	TRBV12-3/TRBV12-4	TGTGCCAGCAACCCAAGGACAGGGGGGAACACTGAAGCTTTCTTT	CASNPRTGGNTEAFF
TRBJ1-6	-	-	TRBV6-1	TGTGCCAGCAGTCGGCAGTCATCCTATAATTCACCCCTCCACTTT	CASSRQSSYNSPLHF